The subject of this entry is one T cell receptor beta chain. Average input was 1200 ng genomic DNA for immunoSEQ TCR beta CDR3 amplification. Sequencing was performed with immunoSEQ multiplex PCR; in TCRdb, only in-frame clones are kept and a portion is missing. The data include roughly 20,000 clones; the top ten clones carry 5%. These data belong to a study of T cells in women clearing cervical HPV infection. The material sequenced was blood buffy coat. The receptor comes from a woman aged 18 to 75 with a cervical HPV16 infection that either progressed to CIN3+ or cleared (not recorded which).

This CDR3 reads CSARARATYEQYF. The sequenced part of the CDR3 DNA is TGCAGTGCTAGAGCCAGGGCTACGTACGAG. The chain links TRBV20-1 to TRBJ2-7; possible D gene TRBD1, 5 bases. Coverage ceases 3 residues before the CDR3 finishes, and the germline J gene fills in the end. V was pared by 1 base and J by 4 bases, with 11 bases between. The CDR3 is 13 amino acids. The V gene's germline CDR1 is DFQATT and CDR2 SNEGSKA (reference sequence).